The T cell receptor (beta chain) under discussion was sequenced for a study of blood T cell repertoires in COVID-19. Overall study context: The cDNA or gDNA used as material had been derived from T cells, B-cell-depleted T cells, or PBMCs.

Original analysis: Reference gene primer amplification gave nucleated cell count estimates. The assay was immunoSEQ multiplex PCR, and TCRdb's table has in-frame clones only and misses some. That table gives V, J and clone size, and the DNA gave D and trimming. This table holds 250,000 to 300,000 clones, approximately 88% found once. Germline V gene sequence: CDR1 SNHLY, CDR2 FYNNEI. V lost 2 bases and J lost 7, with 4 bases in between. This CDR3 has 11 amino acids. Sequences were obtained from peripheral blood. The source of this sequence is a woman aged 25 to 39 who had recovered from COVID-19. This chain links TRBV2 with TRBJ2-3, with D unresolved. In DNA, the CDR3 is TGTGCCAGCAGTGAATACAATACGCAGTATTTT. Residues: CASSEYNTQYF.